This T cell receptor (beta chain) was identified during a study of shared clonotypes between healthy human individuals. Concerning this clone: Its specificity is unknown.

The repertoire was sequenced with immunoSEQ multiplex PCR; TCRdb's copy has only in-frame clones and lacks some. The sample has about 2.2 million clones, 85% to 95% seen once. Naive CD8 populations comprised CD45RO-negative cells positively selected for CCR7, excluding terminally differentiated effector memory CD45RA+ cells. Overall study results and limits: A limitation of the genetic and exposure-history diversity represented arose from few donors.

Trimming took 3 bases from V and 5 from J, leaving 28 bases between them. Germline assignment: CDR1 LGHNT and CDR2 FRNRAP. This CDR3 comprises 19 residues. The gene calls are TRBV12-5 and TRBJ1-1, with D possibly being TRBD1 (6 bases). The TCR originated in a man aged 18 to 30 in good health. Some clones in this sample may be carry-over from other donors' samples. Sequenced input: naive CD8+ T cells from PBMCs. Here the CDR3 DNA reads TGTGCTAGTGGTTTAGGGGACCCTTGGACAGAGCTTGATAAGACTGAAGCTTTCTTT. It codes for CASGLGDPWTELDKTEAFF. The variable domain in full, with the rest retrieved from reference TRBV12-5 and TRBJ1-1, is DARVTQTPRHKVTEMGQEVTMRCQPILGHNTVFWYRQTMMQGLELLAYFRNRAPLDDSGMPKDRFSAEMPDATLATLKIQPSEPRDSAVYFCASGLGDPWTELDKTEAFFGQGTRLTVV.